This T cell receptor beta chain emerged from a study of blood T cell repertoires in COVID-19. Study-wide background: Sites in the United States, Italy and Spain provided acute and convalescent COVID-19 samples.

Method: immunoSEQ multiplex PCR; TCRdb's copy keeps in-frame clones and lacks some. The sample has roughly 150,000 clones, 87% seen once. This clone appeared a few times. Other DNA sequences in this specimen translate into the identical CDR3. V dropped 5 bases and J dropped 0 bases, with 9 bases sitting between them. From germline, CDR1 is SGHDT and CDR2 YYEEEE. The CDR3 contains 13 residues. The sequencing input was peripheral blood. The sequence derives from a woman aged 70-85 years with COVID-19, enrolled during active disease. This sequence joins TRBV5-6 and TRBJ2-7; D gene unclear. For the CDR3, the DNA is TGTGCCAGCAGTCCAGGATACTCCTACGAGCAGTACTTC. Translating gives CASSPGYSYEQYF.